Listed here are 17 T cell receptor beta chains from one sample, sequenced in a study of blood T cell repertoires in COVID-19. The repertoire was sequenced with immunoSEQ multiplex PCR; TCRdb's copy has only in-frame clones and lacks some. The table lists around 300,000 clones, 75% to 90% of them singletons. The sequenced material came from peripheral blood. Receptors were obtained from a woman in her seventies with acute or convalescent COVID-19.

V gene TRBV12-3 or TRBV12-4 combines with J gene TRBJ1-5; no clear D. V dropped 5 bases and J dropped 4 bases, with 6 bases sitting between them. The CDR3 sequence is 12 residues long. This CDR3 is CASSPYNQPQHF. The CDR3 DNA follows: TGTGCCAGCAGTCCTTATAATCAGCCCCAGCATTTT.

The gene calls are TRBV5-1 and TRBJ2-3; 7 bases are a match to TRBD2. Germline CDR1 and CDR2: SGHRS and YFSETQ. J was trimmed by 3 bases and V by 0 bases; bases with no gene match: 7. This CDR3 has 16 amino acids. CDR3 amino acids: CASSLGRLAETDTQYF. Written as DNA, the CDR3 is TGCGCCAGCAGCTTGGGTAGGCTAGCGGAGACAGATACGCAGTATTTT.

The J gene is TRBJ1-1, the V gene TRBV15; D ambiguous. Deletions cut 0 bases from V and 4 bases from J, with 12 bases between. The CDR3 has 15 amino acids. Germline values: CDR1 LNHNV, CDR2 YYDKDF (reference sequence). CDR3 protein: CATSRDSKRGTEAFF. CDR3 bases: TGTGCCACCAGCAGAGATAGCAAGCGCGGCACTGAAGCTTTCTTT.

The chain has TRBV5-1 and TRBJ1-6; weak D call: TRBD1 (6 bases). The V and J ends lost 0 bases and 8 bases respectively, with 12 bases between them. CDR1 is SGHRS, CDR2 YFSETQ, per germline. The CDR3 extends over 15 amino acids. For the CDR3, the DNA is TGCGCCAGCAGCTTGGCCGGGGGGCCAGATTCACCCCTCCACTTT. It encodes CASSLAGGPDSPLHF. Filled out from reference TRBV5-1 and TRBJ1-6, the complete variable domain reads KAGVTQTPRYLIKTRGQQVTLSCSPISGHRSVSWYQQTPGQGLQFLFEYFSETQRNKGNFPGRFSGRQFSNSRSEMNVSTLELGDSALYLCASSLAGGPDSPLHFGNGTRLTVT.

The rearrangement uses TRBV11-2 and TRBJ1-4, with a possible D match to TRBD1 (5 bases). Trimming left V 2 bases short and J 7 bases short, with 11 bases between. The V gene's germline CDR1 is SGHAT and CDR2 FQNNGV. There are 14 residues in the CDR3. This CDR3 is CASSLWGGREKLFF. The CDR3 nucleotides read TGTGCCAGCAGCTTATGGGGGGGTCGTGAAAAACTGTTTTTT.

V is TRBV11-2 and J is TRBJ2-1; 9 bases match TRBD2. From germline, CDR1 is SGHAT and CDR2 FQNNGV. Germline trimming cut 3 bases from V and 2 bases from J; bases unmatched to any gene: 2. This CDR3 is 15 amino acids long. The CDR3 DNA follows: TGTGCCAGCAGCTTCATAGCGGGGGCCTACAATGAGCAGTTCTTC. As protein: CASSFIAGAYNEQFF.

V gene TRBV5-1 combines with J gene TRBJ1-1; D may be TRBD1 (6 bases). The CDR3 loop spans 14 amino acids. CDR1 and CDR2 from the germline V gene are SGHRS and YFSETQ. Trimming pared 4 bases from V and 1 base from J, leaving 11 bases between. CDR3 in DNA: TGCGCCAGCAGCCTTTCCAGGGGGAACACTGAAGCTTTCTTT. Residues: CASSLSRGNTEAFF.

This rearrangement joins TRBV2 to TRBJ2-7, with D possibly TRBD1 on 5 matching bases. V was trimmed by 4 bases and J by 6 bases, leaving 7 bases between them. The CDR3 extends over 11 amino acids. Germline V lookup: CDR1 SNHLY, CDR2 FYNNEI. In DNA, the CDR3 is TGTGCCAGCAGTGGTGACAGCGAGCAGTACTTC. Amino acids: CASSGDSEQYF.

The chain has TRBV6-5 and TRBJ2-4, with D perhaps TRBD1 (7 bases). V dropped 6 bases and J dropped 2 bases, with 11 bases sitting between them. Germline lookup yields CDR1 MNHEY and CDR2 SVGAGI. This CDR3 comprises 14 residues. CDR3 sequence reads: CASSPGGTKNIQYF. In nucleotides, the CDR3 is TGTGCCAGCAGCCCAGGGGGGACCAAAAACATTCAGTACTTC.

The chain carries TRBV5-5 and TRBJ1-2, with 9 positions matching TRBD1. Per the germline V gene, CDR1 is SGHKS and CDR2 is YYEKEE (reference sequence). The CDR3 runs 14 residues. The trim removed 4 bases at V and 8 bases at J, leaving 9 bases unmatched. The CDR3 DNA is TGTGCCAGCAGCATCGGGACAGGGACCGGGGGCTACACCTTC. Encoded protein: CASSIGTGTGGYTF.

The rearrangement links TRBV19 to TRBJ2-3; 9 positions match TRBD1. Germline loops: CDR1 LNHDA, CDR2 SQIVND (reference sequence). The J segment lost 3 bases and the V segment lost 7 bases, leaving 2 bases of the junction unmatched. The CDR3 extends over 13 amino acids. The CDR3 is CASKDRGTDTQYF. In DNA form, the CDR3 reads TGTGCCAGTAAGGACAGGGGTACAGATACGCAGTATTTT.

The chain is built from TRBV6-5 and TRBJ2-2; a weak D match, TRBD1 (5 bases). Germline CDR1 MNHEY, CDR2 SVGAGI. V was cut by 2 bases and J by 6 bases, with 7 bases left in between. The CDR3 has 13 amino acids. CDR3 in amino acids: CASSYPRAGELFF. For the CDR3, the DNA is TGTGCCAGCAGTTACCCCAGGGCCGGGGAGCTGTTTTTT.

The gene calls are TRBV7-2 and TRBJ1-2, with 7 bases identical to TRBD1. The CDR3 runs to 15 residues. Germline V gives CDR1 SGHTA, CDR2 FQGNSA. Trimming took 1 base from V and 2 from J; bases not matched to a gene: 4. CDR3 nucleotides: TGTGCCAGCAGCTTAGATGGGACAGCCAACTATGGCTACACCTTC. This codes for CASSLDGTANYGYTF.

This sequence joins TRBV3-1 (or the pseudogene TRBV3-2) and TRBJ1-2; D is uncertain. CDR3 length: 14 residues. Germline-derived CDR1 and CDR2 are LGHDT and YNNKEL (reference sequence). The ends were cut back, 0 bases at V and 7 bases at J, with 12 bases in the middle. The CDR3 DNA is TGTGCCAGCAGCCAAGACAACAGAATGAGTGGCTACACCTTC. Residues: CASSQDNRMSGYTF.

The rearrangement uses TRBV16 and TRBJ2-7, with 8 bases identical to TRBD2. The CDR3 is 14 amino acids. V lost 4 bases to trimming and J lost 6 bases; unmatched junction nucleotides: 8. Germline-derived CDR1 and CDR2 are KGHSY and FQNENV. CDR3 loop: CASSPQRGMAEQYF. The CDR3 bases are TGTGCCAGCAGCCCTCAGCGGGGGATGGCCGAGCAGTACTTC.

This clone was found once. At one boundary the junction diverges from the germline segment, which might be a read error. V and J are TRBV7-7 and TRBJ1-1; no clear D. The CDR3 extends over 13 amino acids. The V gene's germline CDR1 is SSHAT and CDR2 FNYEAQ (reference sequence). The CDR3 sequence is CASSLVSWSRAFF. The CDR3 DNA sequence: TGTGCTAGCAGCTTAGTAAGTTGGAGTAGGGCTTTCTTT.

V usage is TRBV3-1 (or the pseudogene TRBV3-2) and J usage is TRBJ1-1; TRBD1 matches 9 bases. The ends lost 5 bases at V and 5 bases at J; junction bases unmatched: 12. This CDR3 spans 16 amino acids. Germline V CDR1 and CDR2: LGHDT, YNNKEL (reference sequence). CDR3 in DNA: TGTGCCAGCAGCAGCCCCCTGACAGGGGGAGGTACTGAAGCTTTCTTT. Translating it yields CASSSPLTGGGTEAFF.